Detailed here is one T cell receptor (beta chain). Antigen: not known. The CDR3 covers 13 residues. Trimming pared 0 bases from V and 4 bases from J, leaving 4 bases between. The germline gives CDR1 MNHNS, CDR2 SASEGT. This sample was included in a study of fetal regulatory T cell absence and autoimmunity. Study-wide results and caveats: Some top pancreas TCR clones were over 80-fold enriched versus cord blood. The oligoclonal enrichment was interpreted as supporting antigen-driven pancreatic autoimmunity before birth in IPEX syndrome.

TCRdb's copy holds only in-frame clones and misses some; the assay was immunoSEQ multiplex PCR. The sample yields 85,000 to 100,000 clones, about three quarters seen once. This chain joins TRBV6-1 and TRBJ1-5, with D uncertain. What was sequenced was pancreas tissue. The sequence derives from a male donor with IPEX syndrome. DNA of the CDR3: TGTGCCAGCAGTGAAGCTTGTAATCAGCCCCAGCATTTT. It yields the protein CASSEACNQPQHF.